The next 24 T cell receptor beta chains were all read from a single sample in a study of T-cell memory formation after mild COVID-19. MiXCR, applied by TCRdb to the 5' RACE reads, yields one record per CDR3 protein. The data hold 250,000 to 300,000 distinct CDR3 sequences, with roughly 8.2% observed a single time. The specimen sequenced was PBMCs or a T cell subset sorted from them (not recorded which). The receptors were gathered from a man aged 18 to 29 who had mild COVID-19 (a few samples of this study predate the infection). Cell type and time point are not known.

The rearrangement links TRBV20-1 to TRBJ2-1; D may be TRBD2 (6 bases). The CDR3 has 12 amino acids. CDR1 is DFQATT and CDR2 is SNEGSKA in the germline V gene (reference sequence). The germline V and J ends were trimmed by 3 bases and 8 bases, with 11 bases remaining between them. CDR3 bases: TGCAGTGCTAGTCGGGGGAAGGATGAGCAGTTCTTC. It translates to CSASRGKDEQFF.

J is TRBJ2-1 and V is TRBV7-9, with TRBD1 matching 10 bases. Germline-derived CDR1 and CDR2 are SEHNR and FQNEAQ (reference sequence). The CDR3 runs 15 residues. V was clipped by 2 bases and J by 7 bases; unmatched bases: 5. The CDR3 region has the DNA TGTGCCAGCAGCTTAAGGGGACAGGGGAGGAATGAGCAGTTCTTC. Amino acids: CASSLRGQGRNEQFF.

This clonotype was seen more than once but under ten times. The chain is built from TRBV7-6 and TRBJ1-2; 8 nucleotides line up with TRBD1. V was clipped by 4 bases and J by 4 bases; unmatched bases: 20. The CDR3 consists of 19 residues. The germline V gene encodes CDR1 SGHVS and CDR2 FNYEAQ. The CDR3 protein is CASSSPTGTGAGGSYGYTF. The CDR3 nucleotides read TGTGCCAGCAGCTCACCGACCGGGACAGGTGCCGGTGGGAGCTATGGCTACACCTTC.

The genes are TRBV20-1 and TRBJ1-5; D not certain. Per germline, CDR1 DFQATT and CDR2 SNEGSKA (reference sequence). This CDR3 is 14 amino acids long. Between the trimmed V and J ends, which lost 0 bases and 6 bases, there was a span of 12 bases. The CDR3 spells CSARDNRGGQPQHF. CDR3 nucleotides: TGCAGTGCTAGAGATAACCGGGGTGGTCAGCCCCAGCATTTT.

This clonotype was counted between two and nine times. V is TRBV7-2 and J is TRBJ1-1, with 7 bases aligning to TRBD1. CDR1 is SGHTA and CDR2 is FQGNSA in the germline V gene. Unmatched junction bases numbered 6, after V lost 3 bases and J lost 8 bases. The CDR3 runs to 13 residues. The CDR3 sequence: CASSFGAQGEAFF. The DNA for the CDR3 is TGTGCCAGCAGCTTCGGGGCACAGGGGGAAGCTTTCTTT.

This clonotype was seen only a few times. The chain carries TRBV7-6 and TRBJ2-1; 11 nucleotides match TRBD2. The V segment lost 5 bases and the J segment 13 bases; nucleotides outside the gene matches: 7. The CDR3 is made up of 13 amino acids. From germline, CDR1 is SGHVS and CDR2 FNYEAQ. The CDR3 DNA follows: TGTGCCAGCAGCGTTAGCGGGGGGGCCTCTCAGTTCTTC. Encoded protein: CASSVSGGASQFF.

This clonotype has just a few counts. The rearrangement joins TRBV5-6 to TRBJ2-2, with D perhaps TRBD2 (5 bases). CDR3 size: 14 residues. Germline CDR1 reads SGHDT; CDR2 reads YYEEEE. V lost 6 bases and J 1 base, leaving 10 bases between the germline ends. The CDR3 loop is CASKPRGNTGELFF. DNA for the CDR3: TGTGCCAGCAAGCCCCGGGGGAACACCGGGGAGCTGTTTTTT.

The DNA of the CDR3 is TGCAGCGTCCGACAGGTTTACAATGAGCAGTTCTTC. It is translated as CSVRQVYNEQFF. This chain connects TRBV29-1 to TRBJ2-1; TRBD1 might be the D (6 bases). This CDR3 region has 12 residues. In germline, CDR1 is SQVTM, CDR2 ANQGSEA. The ends were cut back, 6 bases at V and 4 bases at J, with 10 bases in the middle.

The table lists this clonotype with many counts. The V gene is TRBV5-4, the J gene TRBJ2-2; D is uncertain. This CDR3 spans 12 amino acids. Per the germline V gene, CDR1 is SGHNT and CDR2 is YYREEE (reference sequence). V was shortened by 3 bases and J by 3 bases, with 3 bases between the two germline ends. DNA for the CDR3: TGTGCCAGCAGCTCTTACACCGGGGAGCTGTTTTTT. Its protein product is CASSSYTGELFF.

This chain links TRBV4-3 with TRBJ2-2; 8 positions match TRBD2. The length of the CDR3 is 17 residues. CDR1 and CDR2 from the germline V gene are LGHNA and YSLEER. J gave up 1 base and V 7 bases, and 11 bases lay outside the gene matches. DNA of the CDR3: TGCGCCAGCACCCGGGGTAGCGGGGCCCAGAACACCGGGGAGCTGTTTTTT. It is translated as CASTRGSGAQNTGELFF.

The chain couples TRBV11-3 to TRBJ2-5; either TRBD1 or TRBD2 may supply D (5 bases each). Germline CDR1 and CDR2: SGHNT and YENEEA. The CDR3 totals 15 residues. Trimming stripped 2 bases from V and 3 bases from J, with 13 bases between. Here the CDR3 DNA reads TGTGCCAGCAGCTTACGGGGTGACAGAGAAGAGACCCAGTACTTC. Protein product: CASSLRGDREETQYF.

This clonotype was seen at least ten times. The rearrangement uses TRBV20-1 and TRBJ1-4, with 7 bases that match TRBD1. Trimming at V came to 2 bases and at J to 3 bases, leaving 15 bases not matched to a gene. This CDR3 is 18 amino acids long. The germline CDR1 and CDR2 sequences are DFQATT and SNEGSKA (reference sequence). CDR3 coding DNA: TGCAGTGCTAGAAAAGACAGGGTCGGTTCGAGGGCTAATGAAAAACTGTTTTTT. Its protein product is CSARKDRVGSRANEKLFF.

This clonotype was seen a few times. This rearrangement joins TRBV20-1 to TRBJ2-7, with TRBD1 identical over 12 bases. The V segment lost 1 base and the J segment 3 bases; nucleotides outside the gene matches: 10. CDR3 length equals 17 residues. The germline gives CDR1 DFQATT, CDR2 SNEGSKA (reference sequence). CDR3 coding DNA: TGCAGTGCTAGAGGACCCCCGGGACAGGGGGCTCACTACGAGCAGTACTTC. It encodes CSARGPPGQGAHYEQYF.

The chain carries TRBV29-1 and TRBJ2-1, with 8 positions matching TRBD2. Trimming removed 5 bases from V and 1 base from J; junction bases left unmatched: 16. CDR3 length equals 18 residues. CDR1 and CDR2 (germline): SQVTM, ANQGSEA. The CDR3 DNA sequence: TGCAGCGTTCTCGGGGGGGAAAATCCTCACGTATCCTACAATGAGCAGTTCTTC. Residues: CSVLGGENPHVSYNEQFF.

This clonotype showed up just a few times. The rearrangement links TRBV7-9 to TRBJ2-1; TRBD1 agrees at 7 bases. Per germline, CDR1 SEHNR and CDR2 FQNEAQ (reference sequence). The length of the CDR3 is 15 residues. With V trimmed by 1 base and J by 12 bases, 12 bases remained unmatched. The CDR3, as DNA: TGTGCCAGCAGCTTAGTAGGGGGCAAAATCTCGGCGCAGTTCTTC. Translated, it gives CASSLVGGKISAQFF.

In its sample, this clonotype was seen a few times. The chain joins TRBV5-1 to TRBJ2-1; 7 bases match TRBD2. The CDR3 loop spans 15 amino acids. J lost 10 bases, V lost 6 bases, and 16 bases had no gene match. Germline V CDR1 and CDR2: SGHRS, YFSETQ. The CDR3 reads CASTMTGGTISEQFF. The CDR3 nucleotides are TGCGCCAGCACAATGACGGGGGGTACTATTAGCGAGCAGTTCTTC. Filled out from reference TRBV5-1 and TRBJ2-1, the complete variable domain reads KAGVTQTPRYLIKTRGQQVTLSCSPISGHRSVSWYQQTPGQGLQFLFEYFSETQRNKGNFPGRFSGRQFSNSRSEMNVSTLELGDSALYLCASTMTGGTISEQFFGPGTRLTVL.

As to this clonotype: A read error may be the cause here, since a much bigger clone is one base away. J is TRBJ2-7 and V is TRBV12-3 or TRBV12-4, with 9 bases fitting TRBD1. The V segment lost 8 bases and the J segment 4 bases; nucleotides outside the gene matches: 12. This CDR3 has 15 amino acids. This CDR3 reads CASCSGTGMQYEQYF. The DNA of the CDR3 is TGTGCCAGCTGTTCCGGGACAGGGATGCAGTACGAGCAGTACTTC.

This clonotype appeared a few times. This chain links TRBV10-3 with TRBJ2-7, with D possibly TRBD2 on 5 matching bases. Germline CDR1 is ENHRY and CDR2 is SYGVKD. Trimming shortened V by 2 bases and J by 0 bases, and 11 bases separated the two germline ends. CDR3 length: 15 residues. This CDR3 is CAISEVSGSSYEQYF. The CDR3 nucleotides read TGTGCCATCAGTGAGGTCAGCGGTTCCTCCTACGAGCAGTACTTC.

This chain uses TRBV20-1 with TRBJ1-4; tentative D call: TRBD1 (5 bases). The germline V and J ends were trimmed by 1 base and 6 bases, with 12 bases remaining between them. The CDR3 contains 14 residues. Germline CDR1 reads DFQATT; CDR2 reads SNEGSKA (reference sequence). DNA of the CDR3: TGCAGTGCTAGAGGGTGGGGGTCCGATGAAAAACTGTTTTTT. This codes for CSARGWGSDEKLFF.

The rearrangement joins TRBV14 to TRBJ1-1; D is unclear. Deletions cut 1 base from V and 11 bases from J, with 14 bases between. CDR3 length: 13 residues. From germline, CDR1 is SGHDN and CDR2 FVKESK. CDR3 sequence: CASSQGPDGWAFF. For the CDR3, the DNA is TGTGCCAGCAGCCAAGGGCCGGACGGGTGGGCTTTCTTT. Combining the CDR3 with reference TRBV14 and TRBJ1-1 gives the whole variable domain EAGVTQFPSHSVIEKGQTVTLRCDPISGHDNLYWYRRVMGKEIKFLLHFVKESKQDESGMPNNRFLAERTGGTYSTLKVQPAELEDSGVYFCASSQGPDGWAFFGQGTRLTVV.

This clonotype was seen a few times. The chain employs TRBV5-1 and TRBJ1-2; TRBD1 matches 12 bases. Germline trimming cut 4 bases from V and 5 bases from J; bases unmatched to any gene: 6. Germline loops: CDR1 SGHRS, CDR2 YFSETQ. CDR3 length: 15 amino acids. The CDR3 nucleotides read TGCGCCAGCAGCGCGGGACAGGGGGCGCAATATGGCTACACCTTC. This codes for CASSAGQGAQYGYTF. The full variable domain, its missing parts supplied by reference TRBV5-1 and TRBJ1-2, is KAGVTQTPRYLIKTRGQQVTLSCSPISGHRSVSWYQQTPGQGLQFLFEYFSETQRNKGNFPGRFSGRQFSNSRSEMNVSTLELGDSALYLCASSAGQGAQYGYTFGSGTRLTVV.

This clonotype showed up many times. The chain combines TRBV7-2 with TRBJ2-5, with D possibly matching TRBD2 (5 bases). The ends were cut back, 1 base at V and 4 bases at J, with 7 bases in the middle. Germline V gives CDR1 SGHTA, CDR2 FQGNSA. The CDR3 is 13 amino acids. In DNA, the CDR3 is TGTGCCAGCAGCTTAGGCGGGTCAGAGACCCAGTACTTC. Translated, it gives CASSLGGSETQYF. The whole variable domain, filled in from reference TRBV7-2 and TRBJ2-5, reads GAGVSQSPSNKVTEKGKDVELRCDPISGHTALYWYRQSLGQGLEFLIYFQGNSAPDKSGLPSDRFSAERTGGSVSTLTIQRTQQEDSAVYLCASSLGGSETQYFGPGTRLLVL.

The V call is TRBV7-6, the J call TRBJ2-5; TRBD1 matches 8 bases. The CDR3 spans 15 residues. Trimming at V came to 3 bases and at J to 4 bases, leaving 7 bases not matched to a gene. CDR1 is SGHVS, CDR2 FNYEAQ, per germline. The CDR3 spells CASSLDRAGPETQYF. The CDR3 DNA follows: TGTGCCAGCAGCTTGGACAGGGCCGGTCCAGAGACCCAGTACTTC.

This clonotype was seen many times. V usage is TRBV6-2 or TRBV6-3 and J usage is TRBJ2-3; no reliable D call. The CDR3 totals 16 residues. The V end lost 1 base, the J end lost 7 bases, and 18 bases lay between the germline ends. Germline V gene lookup returns CDR1 MNHEY and CDR2 SVGEGT. CDR3 protein: CASSYWSAGRVNTQYF. The CDR3, as DNA: TGTGCCAGCAGTTACTGGTCGGCAGGCCGGGTGAATACGCAGTATTTT.